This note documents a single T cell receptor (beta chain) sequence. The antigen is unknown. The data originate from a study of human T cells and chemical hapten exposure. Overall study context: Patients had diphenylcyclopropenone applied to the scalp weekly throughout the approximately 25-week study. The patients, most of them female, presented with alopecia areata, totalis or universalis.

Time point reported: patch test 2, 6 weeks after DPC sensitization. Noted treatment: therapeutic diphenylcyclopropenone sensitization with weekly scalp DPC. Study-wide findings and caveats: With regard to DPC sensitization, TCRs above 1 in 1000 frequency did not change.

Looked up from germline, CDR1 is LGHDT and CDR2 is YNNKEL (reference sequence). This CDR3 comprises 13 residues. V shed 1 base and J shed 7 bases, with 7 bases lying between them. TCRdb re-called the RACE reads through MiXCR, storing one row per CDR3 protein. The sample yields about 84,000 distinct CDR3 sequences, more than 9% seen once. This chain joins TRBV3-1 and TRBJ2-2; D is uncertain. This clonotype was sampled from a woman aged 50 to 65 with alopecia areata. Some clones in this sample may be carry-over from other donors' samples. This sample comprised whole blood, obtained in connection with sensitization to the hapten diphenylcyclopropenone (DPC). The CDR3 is CASSQVYSGELFF. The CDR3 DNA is TGTGCCAGCAGCCAAGTTTACAGCGGGGAGCTGTTTTTT.